This T cell receptor beta chain was identified in a study of shared clonotypes between healthy human individuals. Naivety among CD8 cells was defined by CD45RO negativity and positive CCR7 selection, thereby excluding terminally differentiated effector memory CD45RA+ cells. TCRdb's table, derived via immunoSEQ multiplex PCR, lists solely in-frame clones and lacks some. In the table there are some 2.1 million clones, about 94% of which are singletons. CDR1 and CDR2 (germline): SEHNR, FQNEAQ (reference sequence). The V end lost 3 bases, the J end lost 2 bases, and 8 bases lay between the germline ends. The CDR3 totals 14 residues.

Sample: naive CD8+ T cells from PBMCs. This sequence originates from a man younger than 30 in good health. Some clones in this sample may be carry-over from other donors' samples. The J gene is TRBJ1-5, the V gene TRBV7-9, with TRBD1 as a possible D gene (5 bases). This CDR3 is CASSFSGGNQPQHF. CDR3 coding DNA: TGTGCCAGCAGCTTCTCGGGGGGCAATCAGCCCCAGCATTTT.